This T cell receptor beta chain emerged from a study of neurological immune-mediated disorders. In this sample, this clonotype turned up many times. From the 5' RACE reads, TCRdb called clonotypes with MiXCR, one entry per CDR3 protein. The sample contains some 60,000 distinct CDR3 sequences, roughly 10% of which appear only once. Regarding time point: longitudinal time-point 2. Healthy controls comprised blood bank volunteers in Maryland, USA. Losses at the gene ends were 2 bases for V and 2 bases for J; bases not matched to a gene: 8. This CDR3 spans 15 amino acids. In germline, CDR1 is DFQATT, CDR2 SNEGSKA (reference sequence).

This chain connects TRBV20-1 to TRBJ2-7, with TRBD1 matching 8 bases. The sequencing sample was made of PBMCs. The sequence was obtained from a man between 25 and 39 years old in good health. This CDR3 is CSARPDREPPYEQYF. The CDR3 DNA reads TGCAGTGCTAGACCGGACAGGGAACCCCCCTACGAGCAGTACTTC.